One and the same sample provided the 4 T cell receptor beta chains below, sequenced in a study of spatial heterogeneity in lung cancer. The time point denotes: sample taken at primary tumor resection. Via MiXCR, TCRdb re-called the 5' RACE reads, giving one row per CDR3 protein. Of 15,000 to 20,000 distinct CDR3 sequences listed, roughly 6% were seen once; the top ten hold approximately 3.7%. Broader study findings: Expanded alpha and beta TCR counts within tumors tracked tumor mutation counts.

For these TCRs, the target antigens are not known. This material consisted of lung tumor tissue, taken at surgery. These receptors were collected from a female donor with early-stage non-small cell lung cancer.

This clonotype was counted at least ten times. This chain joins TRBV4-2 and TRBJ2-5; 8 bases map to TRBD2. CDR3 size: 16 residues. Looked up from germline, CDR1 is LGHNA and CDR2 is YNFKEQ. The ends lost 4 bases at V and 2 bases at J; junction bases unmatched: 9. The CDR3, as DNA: TGTGCCAGCAGCCCATCAGTACTAGCGGATCAAGAGACCCAGTACTTC. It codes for CASSPSVLADQETQYF.

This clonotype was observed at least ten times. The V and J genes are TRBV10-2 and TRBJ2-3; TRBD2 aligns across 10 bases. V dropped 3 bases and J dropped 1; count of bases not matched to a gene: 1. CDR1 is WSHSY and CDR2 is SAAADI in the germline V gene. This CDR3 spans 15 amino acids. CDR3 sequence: CASSEGTSGTDTQYF. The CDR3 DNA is TGCGCCAGCAGTGAAGGGACTAGCGGCACAGATACGCAGTATTTT.

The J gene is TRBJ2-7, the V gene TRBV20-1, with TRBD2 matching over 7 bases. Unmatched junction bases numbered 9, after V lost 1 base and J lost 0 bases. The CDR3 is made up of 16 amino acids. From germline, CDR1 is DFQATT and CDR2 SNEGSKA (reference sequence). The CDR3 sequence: CSARGLASGPSYEQYF. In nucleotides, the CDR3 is TGCAGTGCTAGAGGTTTGGCTAGCGGACCCTCCTACGAGCAGTACTTC.

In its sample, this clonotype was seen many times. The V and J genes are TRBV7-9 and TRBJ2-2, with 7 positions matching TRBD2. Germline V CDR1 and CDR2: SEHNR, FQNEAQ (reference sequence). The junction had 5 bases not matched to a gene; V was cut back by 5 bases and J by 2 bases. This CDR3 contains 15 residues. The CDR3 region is CASSGASGNTGELFF. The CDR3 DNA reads TGTGCCAGCAGCGGAGCTAGCGGTAACACCGGGGAGCTGTTTTTT.